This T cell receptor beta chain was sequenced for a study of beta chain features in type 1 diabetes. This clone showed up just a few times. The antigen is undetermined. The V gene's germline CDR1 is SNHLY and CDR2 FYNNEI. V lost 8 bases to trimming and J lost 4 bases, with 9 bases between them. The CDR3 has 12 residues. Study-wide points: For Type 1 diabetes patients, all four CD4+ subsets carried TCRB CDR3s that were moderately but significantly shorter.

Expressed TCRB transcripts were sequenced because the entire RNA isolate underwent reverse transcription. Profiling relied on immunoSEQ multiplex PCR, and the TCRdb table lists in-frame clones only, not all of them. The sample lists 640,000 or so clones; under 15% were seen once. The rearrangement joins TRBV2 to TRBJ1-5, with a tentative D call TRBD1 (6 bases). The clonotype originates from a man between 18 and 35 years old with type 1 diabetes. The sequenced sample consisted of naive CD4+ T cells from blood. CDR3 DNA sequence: TGTGCCAGCGGGGGCTTTAATCAGCCCCAGCATTTT. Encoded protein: CASGGFNQPQHF.